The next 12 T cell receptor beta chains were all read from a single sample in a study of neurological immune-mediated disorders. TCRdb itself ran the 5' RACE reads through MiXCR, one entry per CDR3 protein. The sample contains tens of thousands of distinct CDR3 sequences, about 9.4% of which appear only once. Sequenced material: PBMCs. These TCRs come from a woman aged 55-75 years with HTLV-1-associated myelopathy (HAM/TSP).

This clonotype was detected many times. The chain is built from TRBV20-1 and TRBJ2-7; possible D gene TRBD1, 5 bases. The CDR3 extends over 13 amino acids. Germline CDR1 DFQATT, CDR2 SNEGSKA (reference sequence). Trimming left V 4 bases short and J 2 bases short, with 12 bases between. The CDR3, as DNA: TGCAGTGCTACTCACAGGACGACCTACGAGCAGTACTTC. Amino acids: CSATHRTTYEQYF.

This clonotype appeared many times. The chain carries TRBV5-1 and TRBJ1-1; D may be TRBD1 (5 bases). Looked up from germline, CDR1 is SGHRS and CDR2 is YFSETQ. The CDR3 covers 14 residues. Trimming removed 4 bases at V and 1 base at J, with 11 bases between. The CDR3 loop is CASSLGRSNTEAFF. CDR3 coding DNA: TGCGCCAGCAGCCTGGGACGTTCGAACACTGAAGCTTTCTTT.

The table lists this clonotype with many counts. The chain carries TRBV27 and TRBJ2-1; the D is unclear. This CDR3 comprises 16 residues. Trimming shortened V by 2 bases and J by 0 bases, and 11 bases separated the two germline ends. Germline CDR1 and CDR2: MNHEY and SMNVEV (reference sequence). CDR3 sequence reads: CASSLMAVSSYNEQFF. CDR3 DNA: TGTGCCAGCAGTTTAATGGCGGTAAGCTCCTACAATGAGCAGTTCTTC.

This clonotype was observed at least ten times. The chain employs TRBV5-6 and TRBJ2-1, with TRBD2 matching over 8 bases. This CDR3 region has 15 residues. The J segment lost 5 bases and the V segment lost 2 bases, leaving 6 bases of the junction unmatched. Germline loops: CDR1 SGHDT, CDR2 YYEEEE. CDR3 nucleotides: TGTGCCAGCAGCTTTATGCGGGGGGCGAACAATGAGCAGTTCTTC. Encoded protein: CASSFMRGANNEQFF.

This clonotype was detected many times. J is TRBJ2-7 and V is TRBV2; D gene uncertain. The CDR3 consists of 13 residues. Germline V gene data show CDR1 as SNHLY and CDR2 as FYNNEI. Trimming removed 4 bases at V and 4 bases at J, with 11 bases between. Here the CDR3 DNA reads TGTGCCAGCAGTGCCCCGTTTTTATACGAGCAGTACTTC. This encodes CASSAPFLYEQYF.

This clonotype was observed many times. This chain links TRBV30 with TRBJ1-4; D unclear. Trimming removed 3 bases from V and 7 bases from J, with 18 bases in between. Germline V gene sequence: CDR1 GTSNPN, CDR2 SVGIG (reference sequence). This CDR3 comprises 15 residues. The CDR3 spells CAWRTPERLGEKLFF. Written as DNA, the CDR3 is TGTGCCTGGAGGACCCCAGAGAGATTGGGTGAAAAACTGTTTTTT.

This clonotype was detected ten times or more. CDR3 nucleotides: TGTGCCACCAGCATTAGAAGAACCGGGACAGCGAACACTGAAGCTTTCTTT. This gives the protein CATSIRRTGTANTEAFF. The chain is built from TRBV15 and TRBJ1-1; 7 bases line up with TRBD1. CDR1 is LNHNV and CDR2 is YYDKDF in the germline V gene (reference sequence). V was clipped by 4 bases and J by 1 base; unmatched bases: 12. CDR3 length: 17 amino acids.

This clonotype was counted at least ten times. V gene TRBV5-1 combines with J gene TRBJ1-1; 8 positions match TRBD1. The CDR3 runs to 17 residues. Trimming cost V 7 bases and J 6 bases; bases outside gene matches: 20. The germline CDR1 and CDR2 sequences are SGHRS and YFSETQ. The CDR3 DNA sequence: TGCGCCAGCCTACCTCAGACAGGGGACCTTGGGGGAGCTGAAGCTTTCTTT. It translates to CASLPQTGDLGGAEAFF.

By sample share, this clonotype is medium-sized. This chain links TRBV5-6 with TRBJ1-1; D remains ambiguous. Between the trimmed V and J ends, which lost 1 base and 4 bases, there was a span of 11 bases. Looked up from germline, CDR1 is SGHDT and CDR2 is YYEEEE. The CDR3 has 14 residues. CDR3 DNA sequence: TGTGCCAGCAGCTTGCTGACACCTACCACTGAAGCTTTCTTT. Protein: CASSLLTPTTEAFF.

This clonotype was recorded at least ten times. Here the CDR3 DNA reads TGCGCCAGCAGCATCTCCTTGGATACGCAGTATTTT. Translating gives CASSISLDTQYF. V gene TRBV5-1 combines with J gene TRBJ2-3; D not resolved. Trimming shortened V by 4 bases and J by 6 bases, and 9 bases separated the two germline ends. The CDR3 is made up of 12 amino acids. Germline values: CDR1 SGHRS, CDR2 YFSETQ.

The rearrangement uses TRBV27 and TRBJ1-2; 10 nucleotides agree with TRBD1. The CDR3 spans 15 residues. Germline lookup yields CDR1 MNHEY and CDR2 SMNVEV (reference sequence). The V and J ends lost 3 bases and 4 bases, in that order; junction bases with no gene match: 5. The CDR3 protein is CASSLTGGMGYGYTF. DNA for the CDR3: TGTGCCAGCAGTTTGACAGGGGGCATGGGCTATGGCTACACCTTC.

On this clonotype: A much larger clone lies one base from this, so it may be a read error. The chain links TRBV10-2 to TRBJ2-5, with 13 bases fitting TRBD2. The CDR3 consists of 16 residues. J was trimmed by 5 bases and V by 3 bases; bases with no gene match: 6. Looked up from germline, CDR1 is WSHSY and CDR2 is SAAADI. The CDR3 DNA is TGCGCCAGCAGTGACCTGACTAGCGGGGGGAAGGAGACCCAGTACTTC. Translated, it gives CASSDLTSGGKETQYF.